Listed below are T cell receptor beta chains from one sample, sequenced in a study of radiotherapy plus CTLA-4 blockade in lung cancer. Generated by immunoSEQ multiplex PCR, the TCRdb table keeps only in-frame clones and is missing some. The profile shows more than 40,000 clones, around 72% of them singletons. The sequencing here drew on peripheral blood, taken from a patient treated with radiotherapy plus ipilimumab. The receptors here all came from a human donor with non-small cell lung cancer who had a complete response to radiotherapy plus ipilimumab. The CDR3 runs from the conserved cysteine through the conserved F or W.

CDR3: CASSDSWRGQGAGYTF; V: TRBV6-1; J: TRBJ1-2
CDR3: CAVSQGNQPQHF; V: TRBV9; J: TRBJ1-5
CDR3: CASSDPDRGFYGYTF; V: TRBV2; J: TRBJ1-2
CDR3: CSVVETSGWGEQFF; V: TRBV29-1; J: TRBJ2-1
CDR3: CASSVGRGEQFF; V: TRBV9; J: TRBJ2-1
CDR3: CASSYGGPNEQFF; V: TRBV6-5; J: TRBJ2-1
CDR3: CASSSPLASYGYTF; V: TRBV19; J: TRBJ1-2
CDR3: CASSEGPRVAGYTF; V: TRBV6-1; J: TRBJ1-2
CDR3: CASSPPSGGTGETQYF; V: TRBV18; J: TRBJ2-5
CDR3: CASSPVQGQGYGYTF; V: TRBV18; J: TRBJ1-2
CDR3: CASSRTGEDQPQHF; V: TRBV27; J: TRBJ1-5
CDR3: CASSLGLGRGVTHGYTF; V: TRBV5-1; J: TRBJ1-2
CDR3: CASSYRDRGYGYTF; V: TRBV6-6; J: TRBJ1-2
CDR3: CASSEIGGNEKLFF; V: TRBV10-2; J: TRBJ1-4
CDR3: CASSFGTLRDYEQYF; V: TRBV5-1; J: -
CDR3: CASSQSGRESGNEQFF; V: TRBV23-1; J: TRBJ2-1
CDR3: CASGLIDPRGEQFF; V: TRBV12-5; J: TRBJ2-1
CDR3: CASSVPGGTEAFF; V: TRBV28; J: TRBJ1-1
CDR3: CAWSRAGGAYEQYF; V: TRBV30; J: TRBJ2-7
CDR3: CASSTLAGAFYNEQFF; V: TRBV7-2; J: TRBJ2-1
CDR3: CASSQDFRDRGRDEQFF; V: TRBV4-3; J: TRBJ2-1
CDR3: CASSQAAWGQDSSYNEQFF; V: TRBV4-3; J: TRBJ2-1
CDR3: CASTGAAVTYEQYF; V: TRBV28; J: TRBJ2-7
CDR3: CASSSRTGVRQYF; V: TRBV5-5; J: TRBJ2-7
CDR3: CASSLGASGYEQYF; V: TRBV7-6; J: TRBJ2-7
CDR3: CASGFPNTGELFF; V: TRBV12-5; J: TRBJ2-2